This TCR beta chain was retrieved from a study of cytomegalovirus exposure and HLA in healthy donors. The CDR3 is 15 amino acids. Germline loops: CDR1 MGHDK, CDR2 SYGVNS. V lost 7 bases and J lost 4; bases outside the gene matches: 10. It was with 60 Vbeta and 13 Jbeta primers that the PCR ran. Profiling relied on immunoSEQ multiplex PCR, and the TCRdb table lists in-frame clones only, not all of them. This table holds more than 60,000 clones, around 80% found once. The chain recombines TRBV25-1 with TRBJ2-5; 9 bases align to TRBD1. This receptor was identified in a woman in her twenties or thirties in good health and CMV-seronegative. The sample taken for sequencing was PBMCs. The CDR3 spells CASTDPGQGRETQYF. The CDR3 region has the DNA TGTGCCAGCACCGACCCGGGACAGGGTAGAGAGACCCAGTACTTC. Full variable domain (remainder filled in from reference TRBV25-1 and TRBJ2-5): EADIYQTPRYLVIGTGKKITLECSQTMGHDKMYWYQQDPGMELHLIHYSYGVNSTEKGDLSSESTVSRIRTEHFPLTLESARPSHTSQYLCASTDPGQGRETQYFGPGTRLLVL.